This T cell receptor (beta chain) was found in a study of human T cells and chemical hapten exposure. Study-level information: Chiefly women, the patients showed alopecia areata, totalis or universalis.

Library construction involved attaching unique molecular identifiers to individual cDNA molecules, which allowed quantitative, reproducible TCR counting. TCRdb itself ran the RACE reads through MiXCR, one entry per CDR3 protein. Among 280,000 or so distinct CDR3 sequences, roughly 8% were seen once, and the ten largest hold 0.9% to 1.5%. V dropped 6 bases and J dropped 5; count of bases not matched to a gene: 4. This CDR3 has 13 amino acids. This clonotype was counted between two and nine times. No antigen is known for it. Study-wide findings and caveats: Clustering by CDR3 similarity yielded significantly more large clusters from expanded TCRs than controls.

Documented time point: pre-sensitization, week 0. Stated treatment: therapeutic diphenylcyclopropenone sensitization with weekly scalp DPC. The total RNA was obtained from whole blood that was not fractionated. This material consisted of whole blood, taken in connection with sensitization to the hapten diphenylcyclopropenone (DPC). The clonotype was recovered from a man between 18 and 29 years old with alopecia areata. Some clones in this sample may be carry-over from other donors' samples. The chain is built from TRBV12-3 or TRBV12-4 and TRBJ1-1; 9 bases are shared with TRBD1. CDR3 DNA: TGTGCCAGCAGACAGGGGGCGCGAACTGAAGCTTTCTTT. Its protein product is CASRQGARTEAFF.